The T cell receptor (beta chain) under discussion was sequenced for a study of T-cell memory formation after mild COVID-19. The wider study: Clusters were largely donor specific.

Study-wide results and limits: Clones that got smaller from day 15 to 85 had even CD4/CD8, while clones growing later tipped toward CD4+.

This clonotype has only a few counts. Antigen unknown. This CDR3 contains 19 residues. Per germline, CDR1 LGHDT and CDR2 YNNKEL (reference sequence). Trimming cost V 0 bases and J 1 base, with 18 bases left between them. TCRdb re-derived calls from the 5' RACE reads in MiXCR, one entry per CDR3 protein. The sample consists of fewer than 550,000 distinct CDR3 sequences, 15% to 25% of them appearing once. The material sequenced was PBMCs or a T cell subset sorted from them (not recorded which). The genes are TRBV3-1 and TRBJ2-2; the D call may be TRBD1 or TRBD2 (5 bases each). The receptor's source is an adult woman who had mild COVID-19 (a few samples of this study predate the infection). Cell type and time point are not known. For the CDR3, the DNA is TGTGCCAGCAGCCAAGATCTGGCCGGGACCTGGGGGAACACCGGGGAGCTGTTTTTT. Protein sequence: CASSQDLAGTWGNTGELFF.